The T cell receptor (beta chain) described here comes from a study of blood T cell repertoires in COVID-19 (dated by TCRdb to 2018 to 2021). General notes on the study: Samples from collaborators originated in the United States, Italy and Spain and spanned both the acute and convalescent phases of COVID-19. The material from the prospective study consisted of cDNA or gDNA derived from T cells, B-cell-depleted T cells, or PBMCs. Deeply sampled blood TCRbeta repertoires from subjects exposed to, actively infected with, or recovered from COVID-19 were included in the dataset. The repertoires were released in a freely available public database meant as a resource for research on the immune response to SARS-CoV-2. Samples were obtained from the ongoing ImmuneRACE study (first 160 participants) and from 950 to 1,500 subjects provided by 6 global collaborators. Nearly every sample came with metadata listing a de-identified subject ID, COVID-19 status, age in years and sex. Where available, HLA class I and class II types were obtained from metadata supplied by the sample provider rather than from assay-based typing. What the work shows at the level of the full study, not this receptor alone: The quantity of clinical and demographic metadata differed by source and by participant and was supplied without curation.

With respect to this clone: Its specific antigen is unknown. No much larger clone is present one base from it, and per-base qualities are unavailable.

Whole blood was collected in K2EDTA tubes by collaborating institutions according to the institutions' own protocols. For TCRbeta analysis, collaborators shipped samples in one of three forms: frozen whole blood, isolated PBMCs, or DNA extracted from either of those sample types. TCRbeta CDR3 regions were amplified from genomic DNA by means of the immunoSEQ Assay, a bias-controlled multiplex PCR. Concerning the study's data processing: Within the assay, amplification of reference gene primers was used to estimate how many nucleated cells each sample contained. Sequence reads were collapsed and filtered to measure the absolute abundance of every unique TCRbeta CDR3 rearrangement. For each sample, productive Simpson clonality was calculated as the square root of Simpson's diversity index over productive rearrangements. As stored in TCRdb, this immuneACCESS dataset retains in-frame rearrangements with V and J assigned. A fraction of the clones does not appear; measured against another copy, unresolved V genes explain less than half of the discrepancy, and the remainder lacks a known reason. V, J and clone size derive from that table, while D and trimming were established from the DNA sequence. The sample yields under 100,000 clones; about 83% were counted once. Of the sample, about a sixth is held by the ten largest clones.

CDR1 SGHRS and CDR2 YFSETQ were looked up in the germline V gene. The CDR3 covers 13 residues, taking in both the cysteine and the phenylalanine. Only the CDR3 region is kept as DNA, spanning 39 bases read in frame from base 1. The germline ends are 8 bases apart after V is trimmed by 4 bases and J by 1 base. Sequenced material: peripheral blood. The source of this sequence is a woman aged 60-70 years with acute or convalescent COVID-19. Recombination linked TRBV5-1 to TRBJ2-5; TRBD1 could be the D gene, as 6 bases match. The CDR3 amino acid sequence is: CASSMDSQETQYF. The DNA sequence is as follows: TGCGCCAGCAGCATGGACAGCCAAGAGACCCAGTACTTC.